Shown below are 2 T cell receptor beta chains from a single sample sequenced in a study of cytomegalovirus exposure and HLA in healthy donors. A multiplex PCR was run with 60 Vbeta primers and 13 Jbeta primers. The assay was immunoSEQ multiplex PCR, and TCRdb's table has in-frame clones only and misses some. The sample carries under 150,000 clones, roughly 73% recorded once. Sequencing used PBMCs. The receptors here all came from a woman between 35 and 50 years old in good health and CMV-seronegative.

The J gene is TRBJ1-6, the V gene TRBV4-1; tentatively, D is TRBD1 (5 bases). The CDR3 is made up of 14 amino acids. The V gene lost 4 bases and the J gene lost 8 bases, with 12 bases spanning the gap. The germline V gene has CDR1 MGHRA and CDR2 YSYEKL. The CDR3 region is CASSLGPGDSPLHF. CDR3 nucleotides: TGCGCCAGCAGCCTGGGACCGGGAGATTCACCCCTCCACTTT.

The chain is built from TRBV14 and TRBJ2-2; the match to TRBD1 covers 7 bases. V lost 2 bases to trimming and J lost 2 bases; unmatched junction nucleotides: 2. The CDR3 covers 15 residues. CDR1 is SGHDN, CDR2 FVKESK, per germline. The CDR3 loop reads CASSQWTGNTGELFF. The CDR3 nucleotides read TGTGCCAGCAGCCAATGGACAGGAAACACCGGGGAGCTGTTTTTT.